This T cell receptor beta chain was found in a study of tumor-infiltrating lymphocytes in primary liver carcinoma. This clonotype has just one count. One end of the junction varies from germline; a read error may be responsible. Germline DNA was also extracted, and blood RNA was taken from unsorted whole blood. From around 500 ng of total RNA, TCR beta-specific cDNA was reverse-transcribed using a constant-region primer. Libraries of TCR beta came from three nested multiplex PCR rounds with slightly modified ARM-PCR. TCRdb itself ran the multiplex PCR reads through MiXCR, one entry per CDR3 protein. The repertoire holds about 200,000 distinct CDR3 sequences, with approximately 65% as singletons. The sequencing input was peripheral blood. The origin of this receptor is a woman in her sixties or seventies with primary liver carcinoma and hepatitis B virus infection.

The CDR3 reads CVSKYKGLHYNEQFF. As DNA, the CDR3 is TGTGTCAGCAAATACAAGGGACTGCACTACAATGAGCAGTTCTTC. The chain employs TRBV28 and TRBJ2-1; perhaps TRBD2 as D (6 bases). This CDR3 comprises 15 residues. Germline V lookup: CDR1 MDHEN, CDR2 SYDVKM.